The present T cell receptor beta chain was sequenced within a study of T cells expressing NK-cell markers. Study information: Sorted CD3+CD56-NKG2C+, CD3+CD56+NKG2C+ and CD3+CD56+NKG2C- T cells supplied the TCR beta repertoires.

The CDR3 runs to 16 residues. Per germline, CDR1 SNHLY and CDR2 FYNNEI. TCRdb reprocessed the 5' RACE reads, with one entry per CDR3 protein and no DNA. This sample contains about 160,000 distinct CDR3 sequences. Sequenced material: blood T cells: a sorted CD56 or NKG2C T cell subset, CD4+ or CD8+ T cells, or bulk PBMC T cells (not recorded which). The rearrangement uses TRBV2 and TRBJ2-4; TCRdb lists TRBD1, though no DNA is available to test this call. The clonotype was recovered from a man aged 18 to 69 in good health. The CDR3 here is CASSPIGEPPKNIQYF.